The entry below gives a single T cell receptor (beta chain) sequence along with its context. The antigen remains undetermined. Each TRB amplification used about 220-500 ng of genomic DNA from blood. The data were taken from a study of T and B cells in COVID-19 patients. Study in general: COVID-19 patients gave peripheral blood either during active infection or after recovery. Study-level findings and limits: Of about 2,300 TCR clusters found only in the recovered cohort, 31 had low generation probability. Patients with COVID-19 reportedly showed strongly skewed T cell receptor beta variable and joining gene usage.

Multiplex PCR with BIOMED2 TRB-A/B primer pools amplified TRB rearrangements. TCRdb re-called the multiplex PCR reads with MiXCR, one entry per CDR3 protein. The sample gives thousands of distinct CDR3 sequences, around 27% of which show up once; 27% is in the top ten. The sequenced sample consisted of blood. This receptor was obtained from a human donor who had recovered from COVID-19.

The CDR3 protein is CASSPSRGPDTQYF. CDR3 DNA sequence: TGTGCCAGCTCACCATCCAGGGGTCCAGATACGCAGTATTTT. The genes are TRBV18 and TRBJ2-3; perhaps TRBD1 as D (6 bases). Trimming took off 2 bases at V and 4 bases at J, with 10 bases between the two ends. CDR1 and CDR2 from the germline V gene are KGHSH and LQKENI. The CDR3 spans 14 residues.